This T cell receptor beta chain emerged from a study of blood T cell repertoires in COVID-19. Study in general: Samples taken during acute and convalescent COVID-19 were collected in the United States, Italy and Spain. The analysed material was cDNA or gDNA that came from T cells, B-cell-depleted T cells, or PBMCs.

Per the original methods: Reference gene primer amplification gave estimated nucleated cell counts. Here immunoSEQ multiplex PCR was the method, and the copy in TCRdb shows in-frame clones only, minus some. Clone size and the V and J calls come from that table; the DNA yielded D and trimming. The data hold 200,000 to 250,000 clones, with about three quarters observed a single time. The CDR3 totals 15 residues. The V gene's germline CDR1 is SGHTA and CDR2 FQGNSA. With regard to this clone: The germline gene is not matched at one end of the junction; a read error may be the cause.

The rearrangement uses TRBV7-2 and TRBJ2-2; D is possibly TRBD2 (6 bases). This receptor was identified in a woman in her 70s with acute or convalescent COVID-19. The sequenced sample was peripheral blood. CDR3 protein: CASSLWRVTTGELFF. DNA of the CDR3: TGTGCTAGCAGCTTATGGAGGGTTACCACCGGGGAGCTGTTTTTT.